This TCR beta chain was found in a study of blood T cell repertoires in COVID-19 (dated by TCRdb to 2019 to 2021). With respect to the entire study: The collaborator samples originated in the United States, Italy and Spain and spanned the acute and convalescent phases of COVID-19. The prospective study material was composed of cDNA or gDNA derived from T cells, B-cell-depleted T cells, or PBMCs. Deeply sampled blood TCRbeta repertoires from subjects exposed to, actively infected with, or recovered from COVID-19 were included in the dataset. Where HLA class I and class II types were available, the types were taken from metadata supplied by the sample provider, not from assay-based typing. Samples were obtained from the ongoing ImmuneRACE study (first 160 participants) and from 1,200 or so subjects provided by 6 global collaborators. Nearly every sample came with metadata listing a de-identified subject ID, COVID-19 status, age in years and sex. The repertoires were released in a freely available public database intended as a resource for research on the immune response to SARS-CoV-2. Study-wide findings and limitations: The amount of clinical and demographic metadata varied by source and participant and was provided uncurated.

As regards this clone: Its antigen is currently not known. Base qualities are not provided; no much larger clone lies one nucleotide away.

TCRbeta CDR3 regions were amplified from genomic DNA by means of the immunoSEQ Assay, a bias-controlled multiplex PCR. Per the authors' processing: Within the assay, amplification of reference gene primers was used to estimate how many nucleated cells each sample contained. To quantify the absolute abundance of each unique TCRbeta CDR3 rearrangement, sequence reads were collapsed and filtered. For each sample, productive Simpson clonality was calculated by taking the square root of Simpson's diversity index across productive rearrangements. This is the immuneACCESS table as TCRdb keeps it, with only in-frame sequences that have V and J called. A part of the clones is gone; compared with another copy, unresolved V genes explain less than half, and the rest is unexplained. The V and J calls and clone size were taken over from that table, and D and trimming were inferred from the DNA. For this sample the table gives about 100,000 clones, of which just over 90% were detected only once. The ten most abundant clones make up 2.1% of the sample.

Whole blood was collected in K2EDTA tubes by collaborating institutions according to the institutions' own protocols. For TCRbeta analysis, collaborator samples were shipped as frozen whole blood, as isolated PBMCs, or as DNA extracted from either sample type. Counted from cysteine to phenylalanine, this CDR3 has 14 amino acids. The kept DNA is CDR3 alone, 42 bases in frame from the first base. The germline V gene (reference sequence) supplies CDR1 LNHDA and CDR2 SQIVND. Here V drops 5 bases and J drops 9 bases, and the junction holds 5 bases not matched to any gene. This sequence originates from a man in his fifties or sixties with active COVID-19. Sequenced input: peripheral blood. This chain is built from TRBV19 and TRBJ1-6, with 9 bases matching TRBD1. Here the CDR3 is given as CASSLGTGRSPLHF. At the DNA level, the sequence is TGTGCCAGTAGTCTCGGGACAGGGCGTTCACCCCTCCACTTT.